This entry lists 21 T cell receptor beta chains sequenced from one sample in a study of blood T cell repertoires in COVID-19. Repertoires were generated with immunoSEQ multiplex PCR, while TCRdb's copy carries only in-frame clones and drops some. The sample includes about 190,000 clones, roughly nine tenths seen only once; the top ten take roughly 6.7%. The sequenced material came from peripheral blood. Every receptor here comes from a man aged 35-49 years with acute or convalescent COVID-19.

This clone showed up just once. This chain joins TRBV14 and TRBJ1-5; 8 positions agree with TRBD1. Germline V gene lookup returns CDR1 SGHDN and CDR2 FVKESK. The length of the CDR3 is 20 residues. With 1 base clipped from V and 0 bases from J, the junction kept 14 bases outside the gene matches. The DNA of the CDR3 is TGTGCCAGCAGCCAAGCGGTCAGGACAGGGTCTTCTTATAGCAATCAGCCCCAGCATTTT. The encoded protein is CASSQAVRTGSSYSNQPQHF.

This sequence joins TRBV5-4 and TRBJ1-6; 10 positions match TRBD1. The CDR3 has 16 residues. J gave up 6 bases and V 4 bases, and 7 bases lay outside the gene matches. Germline V gene lookup returns CDR1 SGHNT and CDR2 YYREEE (reference sequence). The CDR3 DNA follows: TGTGCCAGCAGCGCCGGCCGGGACAGGGGTAATTCACCCCTCCACTTT. Amino acids: CASSAGRDRGNSPLHF.

The rearrangement joins TRBV7-9 to TRBJ1-2; D perhaps matches TRBD1 (6 bases). V was shortened by 2 bases and J by 6 bases, with 13 bases between the two germline ends. Germline V lookup: CDR1 SEHNR, CDR2 FQNEAQ (reference sequence). This CDR3 has 14 residues. CDR3 sequence: CASSLFRQGNGYTF. The CDR3 bases are TGTGCCAGCAGCTTATTTCGGCAGGGGAATGGCTACACCTTC.

Comment on this clone: Germline is not matched at one junction end, which may reflect a read error. This chain joins TRBV5-1 and TRBJ2-4; D might be TRBD1 or TRBD2, each matching 6 bases. CDR3 length: 14 residues. The germline V gene encodes CDR1 SGHRS and CDR2 YFSETQ. The CDR3 coding sequence is TGCGCCAGCAGTTTGGGGGGCGGCAAAAACATTCAGTACTTC. It codes for CASSLGGGKNIQYF.

The V and J genes are TRBV9 and TRBJ1-3; D remains ambiguous. Trimming stripped 4 bases from V and 0 bases from J, with 17 bases between. The CDR3 is 17 residues long. Germline V gene data show CDR1 as SGDLS and CDR2 as YYNGEE. CDR3 protein: CASSTDPRGISGNTIYF. The CDR3 DNA reads as TGTGCCAGCAGCACCGACCCCCGAGGGATCTCTGGAAACACCATATATTTT.

The chain employs TRBV15 and TRBJ2-5; tentative D call: TRBD2 (6 bases). The V gene's germline CDR1 is LNHNV and CDR2 YYDKDF (reference sequence). Trimming took off 6 bases at V and 7 bases at J, with 24 bases between the two ends. The CDR3 spans 16 residues. The CDR3 here is CATREGRGRPGGTQYF. CDR3 nucleotide sequence: TGTGCCACCAGGGAGGGTAGAGGTCGCCCTGGGGGGACCCAGTACTTC.

This chain connects TRBV29-1 to TRBJ1-1; D call uncertain. The germline CDR1 and CDR2 sequences are SQVTM and ANQGSEA. The length of the CDR3 is 14 residues. The CDR3 DNA sequence: TGCACCCCGGGGAGGGCGAGGATAAACGCTGAAGCTTTCTTT. Translation: CTPGRARINAEAFF.

This chain links TRBV27 with TRBJ2-5, with 13 bases identical to TRBD2. Germline-derived CDR1 and CDR2 are MNHEY and SMNVEV (reference sequence). V trimming: 5 bases; J trimming: 5 bases; junction bases outside the gene matches: 5. CDR3 length: 15 residues. CDR3 residues: CASSPRTSGGETQYF. As DNA, the CDR3 is TGTGCCAGCAGTCCCCGGACTAGCGGGGGCGAGACCCAGTACTTC.

This sequence joins TRBV30 and TRBJ2-7, with TRBD2 matching over 7 bases. This CDR3 comprises 14 residues. In germline, CDR1 is GTSNPN, CDR2 SVGIG (reference sequence). With V trimmed by 0 bases and J by 3 bases, 5 bases remained unmatched. CDR3: CAWSVQAGDYEQYF. CDR3 sequence (DNA): TGTGCCTGGAGTGTACAGGCGGGGGACTACGAGCAGTACTTC.

This sequence joins TRBV30 and TRBJ1-2; no definite D call. Germline V CDR1 and CDR2: GTSNPN, SVGIG (reference sequence). This CDR3 has 10 residues. The ends were cut back, 8 bases at V and 7 bases at J, with 11 bases in the middle. The DNA of the CDR3 is TGTGCCGGCGGCCGGGGTGGCTACACCTTC. It specifies CAGGRGGYTF.

V gene TRBV19 combines with J gene TRBJ2-6; 8 positions match TRBD1. There are 19 residues in the CDR3. The V segment lost 6 bases and the J segment 0 bases; nucleotides outside the gene matches: 13. Germline CDR1 reads LNHDA; CDR2 reads SQIVND (reference sequence). The CDR3 is CASRVVDRAQLSGANVLTF. CDR3 DNA: TGTGCCAGTAGAGTGGTGGACAGGGCCCAACTCTCTGGGGCCAACGTCCTGACTTTC.

The V call is TRBV6-4, the J call TRBJ2-7; TRBD2 aligns across 7 bases. Germline CDR1 is MRHNA and CDR2 is SNTAGT. The CDR3 sequence is 17 residues long. V shed 0 bases, J shed 3 bases, and the junction held 11 bases outside the gene matches. In nucleotides, the CDR3 is TGTGCCAGCAGTGACTCGTGGCTAGCGGAATCCTTCTACGAGCAGTACTTC. This codes for CASSDSWLAESFYEQYF.

The CDR3 sequence: CASSYGQGATNEKLFF. The CDR3 DNA is TGTGCCAGCAGTTACGGACAGGGGGCCACTAATGAAAAACTGTTTTTT. J is TRBJ1-4 and V is TRBV6-5; 11 nucleotides line up with TRBD1. CDR1 is MNHEY, CDR2 SVGAGI, per germline. Losses at the gene ends were 2 bases for V and 2 bases for J; bases not matched to a gene: 1. This CDR3 spans 16 amino acids.

V gene TRBV27 combines with J gene TRBJ1-2, with 7 bases that match TRBD1. Germline CDR1 and CDR2: MNHEY and SMNVEV (reference sequence). The ends lost 2 bases at V and 8 bases at J; junction bases unmatched: 8. This CDR3 spans 14 amino acids. CDR3 sequence (DNA): TGTGCCAGCAGTTTAAGGAGACAGGGCTTGGGCTACACCTTC. It specifies CASSLRRQGLGYTF.

V gene TRBV3-1 (or the pseudogene TRBV3-2) combines with J gene TRBJ2-6; 9 bases are shared with TRBD1. Per germline, CDR1 LGHDT and CDR2 YNNKEL (reference sequence). Losses at the gene ends were 8 bases for V and 2 bases for J; bases not matched to a gene: 1. The CDR3 runs to 14 residues. CDR3: CASRTGAGANVLTF. DNA of the CDR3: TGTGCCAGCCGGACAGGGGCTGGGGCCAACGTCCTGACTTTC.

The V and J genes are TRBV19 and TRBJ1-5; D not resolved. Germline V gives CDR1 LNHDA, CDR2 SQIVND (reference sequence). The CDR3 has 14 amino acids. The ends were cut back, 6 bases at V and 0 bases at J, with 9 bases in the middle. This CDR3 is CASSLLNSNQPQHF. Here the CDR3 DNA reads TGTGCCAGTAGCTTACTAAATAGCAATCAGCCCCAGCATTTT. The whole variable domain, filled in from reference TRBV19 and TRBJ1-5, reads DGGITQSPKYLFRKEGQNVTLSCEQNLNHDAMYWYRQDPGQGLRLIYYSQIVNDFQKGDIAEGYSVSREKKESFPLTVTSAQKNPTAFYLCASSLLNSNQPQHFGDGTRLSIL.

The rearrangement uses TRBV6-2 or TRBV6-3 and TRBJ2-5; 12 bases align to TRBD2. V lost 4 bases to trimming and J lost 5 bases; unmatched junction nucleotides: 11. Germline V gene lookup returns CDR1 MNHEY and CDR2 SVGEGT. This CDR3 has 17 amino acids. CDR3 DNA sequence: TGTGCCAGCAGTTCGGGAAGACTAGCGGGGGAGGGGGAGACCCAGTACTTC. Encoded protein: CASSSGRLAGEGETQYF.

This clone was picked up one time. The rearrangement joins TRBV5-4 to TRBJ1-4; perhaps TRBD1 as D (6 bases). Trimming stripped 4 bases from V and 4 bases from J, with 17 bases between. Germline CDR1 reads SGHNT; CDR2 reads YYREEE (reference sequence). The length of the CDR3 is 16 residues. The CDR3 coding sequence is TGTGCCAGCAGCATAGAACCGGGACAAAGTAATGAAAAACTGTTTTTT. Encoded protein: CASSIEPGQSNEKLFF.

This sequence joins TRBV24-1 and TRBJ2-1; D is possibly TRBD2 (6 bases). Looked up from germline, CDR1 is KGHDR and CDR2 is SFDVKD. The CDR3 consists of 12 residues. V was clipped by 6 bases and J by 5 bases, with 7 bases between them. CDR3 sequence (DNA): TGTGCCACCAGTTGGACTAACAATGAGCAGTTCTTC. This gives the protein CATSWTNNEQFF.

The rearrangement uses TRBV12-3 or TRBV12-4 and TRBJ1-1; 10 bases map to TRBD1. V gave up 6 bases and J gave up 6 bases; unmatched junction bases: 4. This CDR3 has 13 amino acids. CDR3 DNA: TGTGCCAGCAGCGCCGGGACAGGGGCTGAAGCTTTCTTT. Its translation is CASSAGTGAEAFF.

The chain joins TRBV30 to TRBJ2-5; 10 bases match TRBD1. The germline V gene has CDR1 GTSNPN and CDR2 SVGIG (reference sequence). The CDR3 is made up of 13 amino acids. After removal of 5 bases from V and 3 bases from J, the junction contained 3 bases not matched to a gene. CDR3 nucleotide sequence: TGTGCCTGGGGGACAGGGGCCAAAGAGACCCAGTACTTC. Translating gives CAWGTGAKETQYF.